Included here is one TCR beta chain sequence, with context. No antigen is known for it. This record comes from a study of cytomegalovirus exposure and HLA in healthy donors. This PCR relied on a set of 60 Vbeta primers and 13 Jbeta primers. TCRdb's copy holds only in-frame clones and misses some; the assay was immunoSEQ multiplex PCR. The data contain some 150,000 clones, 85% of them singletons. The CDR3 consists of 13 residues. Germline CDR1 is SGHNT and CDR2 is YYREEE (reference sequence). Study-wide findings and caveats: A later look showed TCR association rates differing by HLA locus, highest for DRB1 and lowest for HLA-C. A classifier reportedly called cytomegalovirus status with high sensitivity and specificity. Later on, a genetic analysis was performed. It linked a missense variant in DCLRE1C with V- and J-gene trimming of TCR beta. CMV antigen specificity of three CMV-associated chains was confirmed in vitro.

The TCR was taken from a woman aged 18-35 years in good health and CMV-seronegative. Specimen: PBMCs. The chain is built from TRBV5-4 and TRBJ2-5, with 10 bases lining up with TRBD2. CDR3 amino acids: CATGQRGGETQYF. DNA for the CDR3: TGTGCTACCGGCCAGCGGGGGGGCGAGACCCAGTACTTC.